The source of this T cell receptor (beta chain) is a study of T cells after somatic rescue of genetic block. V was pared by 4 bases and J by 11 bases, with 10 bases of the junction left unmatched. Per the germline V gene, CDR1 is MDHEN and CDR2 is SYDVKM. CDR3 size: 14 residues. Clones were sequenced by immunoSEQ multiplex PCR, and TCRdb holds only the in-frame ones, with some missing. The sample carries 80,000 to 90,000 clones, about 87% recorded once. The specimen was peripheral blood mononuclear cells (PBMCs). The origin of this receptor is a woman aged 18-29 years. The chain joins TRBV28 to TRBJ1-1; 10 nucleotides agree with TRBD1. CDR3 in DNA: TGTGCCAGCAGTTCCCCCGGGACAGGGGATTGGGCTTTCTTT. Translated: CASSSPGTGDWAFF.